Listed here are 16 T cell receptor beta chains from one sample, sequenced in a study of blood T cell repertoires in COVID-19 (dated by TCRdb to about 2020). The library came from the immunoSEQ multiplex PCR assay. TCRdb holds this immuneACCESS table with in-frame rearrangements only. Some clones are missing; in checked studies, unresolved V genes explain under half, and the rest has no known cause. In all, the sample holds around 70,000 clones, and more than 75% of those were seen once. About 12% of the sample is held by the ten biggest clonotypes. Sequenced sample: peripheral blood. These TCRs come from a human donor in a cohort sampled during active COVID-19.

The rearrangement uses TRBV24-1 and TRBJ2-7; 12 bases align to TRBD1. The CDR3 consists of 16 residues. Germline V gene sequence: CDR1 KGHDR, CDR2 SFDVKD. V trimming: 3 bases; J trimming: 3 bases; junction bases outside the gene matches: 5. The CDR3 is CATSDPGTGGFYEQYV. The CDR3 nucleotides read TGTGCCACCAGTGATCCCGGGACAGGGGGCTTCTACGAGCAGTACGTC.

The rearrangement links TRBV5-4 to TRBJ2-5, with 8 bases aligning to TRBD1. The CDR3 is made up of 15 amino acids. J was trimmed by 2 bases and V by 3 bases; bases with no gene match: 6. Germline V lookup: CDR1 SGHNT, CDR2 YYREEE (reference sequence). The CDR3 DNA sequence: TGTGCCAGCAGCTCCCAGGACAGGGTTCAAGAGACCCAGTACTTC. Protein sequence: CASSSQDRVQETQYF.

The chain has TRBV19 and TRBJ2-2; TRBD2 matches at 9 bases. The CDR3 runs 15 residues. Germline V gene data show CDR1 as LNHDA and CDR2 as SQIVND (reference sequence). V lost 7 bases to trimming and J lost 4 bases; unmatched junction nucleotides: 7. CDR3 nucleotides: TGTGCCAGTATGGTGGGACTAGCTGTCACCGGGGAGCTGTTTTTT. Translation gives CASMVGLAVTGELFF.

This rearrangement joins TRBV2 to TRBJ2-3; 7 nucleotides align to TRBD2. Losses at the gene ends were 6 bases for V and 3 bases for J; bases not matched to a gene: 9. CDR1 SNHLY and CDR2 FYNNEI come from the germline V gene. This CDR3 has 15 amino acids. The CDR3 bases are TGTGCCAGCAGGCTGGGGCTAGCGGTTACAGATACGCAGTATTTT. Translation: CASRLGLAVTDTQYF.

The rearrangement joins TRBV3-1 (or the pseudogene TRBV3-2) to TRBJ2-3; 11 bases align to TRBD2. Trimming cost V 3 bases and J 2 bases; bases outside gene matches: 10. There are 18 residues in the CDR3. CDR1 and CDR2 from the germline V gene are LGHDT and YNNKEL (reference sequence). In DNA, the CDR3 is TGTGCCAGCAGCCATGACGCTAGCGGGAGGTGGGACACAGATACGCAGTATTTT. It is translated as CASSHDASGRWDTDTQYF.

This sequence joins TRBV5-1 and TRBJ2-2; 11 bases fit TRBD2. This CDR3 region has 18 residues. J lost 0 bases, V lost 1 base, and 5 bases had no gene match. CDR1 is SGHRS, CDR2 YFSETQ, per germline. This CDR3 reads CASSLTSGGYANTGELFF. CDR3 bases: TGCGCCAGCAGCTTGACTAGCGGGGGCTACGCGAACACCGGGGAGCTGTTTTTT.

This clone was counted only a few times. This CDR3 is CASSPILADSNTGELFF. CDR3 sequence (DNA): TGCGCCAGCAGCCCAATACTAGCAGACTCGAACACCGGGGAGCTGTTTTTT. The chain uses TRBV4-3 and TRBJ2-2; TRBD2 is a possible D gene (6 bases). V was clipped by 4 bases and J by 0 bases, with 15 bases between them. The CDR3 contains 17 residues. Germline loops: CDR1 LGHNA, CDR2 YSLEER.

V is TRBV15 and J is TRBJ1-2; D may be TRBD1 (5 bases). Trimming left V 1 base short and J 4 bases short, with 7 bases between. CDR3 length: 13 amino acids. Germline assignment: CDR1 LNHNV and CDR2 YYDKDF (reference sequence). The CDR3 here is CATSRGQGYGYTF. CDR3 sequence (DNA): TGTGCCACCAGCAGAGGGCAGGGCTATGGCTACACCTTC.

This clone turned up a few times. This chain uses TRBV5-4 with TRBJ1-6; 8 nucleotides line up with TRBD1. Germline V CDR1 and CDR2: SGHNT, YYREEE (reference sequence). Trimming at V came to 3 bases and at J to 8 bases, leaving 7 bases not matched to a gene. The length of the CDR3 is 15 residues. CDR3 protein: CASSSPGGTDSPLHF. The DNA of the CDR3 is TGTGCCAGCAGCTCACCAGGGGGCACAGATTCACCCCTCCACTTT.

The chain uses TRBV5-8 and TRBJ2-1; 7 bases are a match to TRBD2. The germline gives CDR1 SGHTS, CDR2 YDEGEE. The V and J ends lost 1 base and 6 bases, in that order; junction bases with no gene match: 10. CDR3 size: 16 residues. DNA for the CDR3: TGTGCCAGCAGCTTGTATCGGGGAGGGAAGGTCAATGAGCAGTTCTTC. Protein product: CASSLYRGGKVNEQFF.

The chain links TRBV7-9 to TRBJ2-1; 7 bases align to TRBD2. This CDR3 spans 16 amino acids. In germline, CDR1 is SEHNR, CDR2 FQNEAQ (reference sequence). V dropped 0 bases and J dropped 7; count of bases not matched to a gene: 9. The CDR3 loop reads CASSLAAGAGGNEQFF. CDR3 nucleotide sequence: TGTGCCAGCAGCTTAGCGGCGGGAGCTGGTGGAAATGAGCAGTTCTTC. The full variable domain, its missing parts supplied by reference TRBV7-9 and TRBJ2-1, is DTGVSQNPRHKITKRGQNVTFRCDPISEHNRLYWYRQTLGQGPEFLTYFQNEAQLEKSRLLSDRFSAERPKGSFSTLEIQRTEQGDSAMYLCASSLAAGAGGNEQFFGPGTRLTVL.

The gene calls are TRBV7-2 and TRBJ2-1, with D possibly matching TRBD1 (7 bases). Trimming left V 1 base short and J 7 bases short, with 17 bases between. Germline CDR1 reads SGHTA; CDR2 reads FQGNSA. The CDR3 spans 16 residues. This chain's CDR3 is CASSLGPEGARNEQFF. The CDR3 DNA reads TGTGCCAGCAGCTTAGGCCCGGAGGGGGCGAGGAATGAGCAGTTCTTC.

V gene TRBV19 combines with J gene TRBJ1-3, with D perhaps TRBD1 (5 bases). The CDR3 is 15 amino acids. Trimming pared 7 bases from V and 4 bases from J, leaving 17 bases between. Germline values: CDR1 LNHDA, CDR2 SQIVND (reference sequence). CDR3 sequence (DNA): TGTGCCAGTATCCCCACAGGCTTCGGGGGAAACACCATATATTTT. Amino acid sequence: CASIPTGFGGNTIYF.

As DNA, the CDR3 is TGTGCCATCAGTGCTCGGGGGTATGGCTACACCTTC. Protein sequence: CAISARGYGYTF. The chain links TRBV10-3 to TRBJ1-2, with D maybe TRBD1 (5 bases). V dropped 4 bases and J dropped 5 bases, with 8 bases sitting between them. CDR1 is ENHRY and CDR2 is SYGVKD in the germline V gene. This CDR3 has 12 amino acids.

This clone was seen only once. The CDR3 protein is CASIGVDRLNTEAFF. The DNA for the CDR3 is TGTGCCAGTATCGGTGTGGACAGATTGAACACTGAAGCTTTCTTT. V and J are TRBV19 and TRBJ1-1; D may be TRBD1 (6 bases). The germline CDR1 and CDR2 sequences are LNHDA and SQIVND (reference sequence). The CDR3 consists of 15 residues. Trimming shortened V by 7 bases and J by 0 bases, and 15 bases separated the two germline ends. Using reference TRBV19 and TRBJ1-1 for the parts outside the CDR3, the full variable domain is DGGITQSPKYLFRKEGQNVTLSCEQNLNHDAMYWYRQDPGQGLRLIYYSQIVNDFQKGDIAEGYSVSREKKESFPLTVTSAQKNPTAFYLCASIGVDRLNTEAFFGQGTRLTVV.

The chain carries TRBV3-1 (or the pseudogene TRBV3-2) and TRBJ2-7; TRBD2 matches at 8 bases. V was clipped by 7 bases and J by 1 base; unmatched bases: 21. The germline V gene encodes CDR1 LGHDT and CDR2 YNNKEL (reference sequence). CDR3 size: 19 residues. The CDR3 protein is CASTLQRASGSQPSYEQYV. CDR3 coding DNA: TGTGCCAGCACCCTCCAGAGGGCTAGCGGGTCCCAACCATCCTACGAGCAGTACGTC.